This T cell receptor (beta chain) was identified in a study of early T cells in non-severe SARS-CoV-2 infection. Across the whole study: Chains were unpaired, as sequencing was done on bulk RNA from unsorted whole blood.

Details on this clonotype: Its antigen is unidentified.

General study findings and limits: There was a bias toward anti-spike CD8 responses in VDJdb matching, which missed private and CD4 specificities.

As part of library construction, unique molecular identifiers were attached to individual cDNA molecules. In TCRdb, the 5' RACE reads were re-called with MiXCR into one record per CDR3 protein. This table holds around 67,000 distinct CDR3 sequences, about an eighth found once. This TCR derives from an adult who was a healthcare worker with PCR-confirmed SARS-CoV-2 infection or an uninfected control (not recorded which). Sample: whole blood, taken at baseline.

As DNA, the CDR3 is TGTGCCAGCAGCTTAGATAACAGGGCCACTGAAGCTTTCTTT. It translates to CASSLDNRATEAFF. The chain couples TRBV7-2 to TRBJ1-1; possible D gene TRBD1, 6 bases. In germline, CDR1 is SGHTA, CDR2 FQGNSA. Between the trimmed V and J ends, which lost 1 base and 4 bases, there was a span of 10 bases. This CDR3 comprises 14 residues.